This T cell receptor (beta chain) was retrieved from a study of blood T cell repertoires in COVID-19. Study-level information: PBMCs, B-cell-depleted T cells, or T cells provided the cDNA or gDNA that made up the material.

Only in-frame clones appear in the TCRdb table, and some are missing; sequencing was by immunoSEQ multiplex PCR. This sample has 300,000 to 400,000 clones, with more than 75% found just once. V was clipped by 4 bases and J by 10 bases; unmatched bases: 8. CDR3 length: 15 residues. CDR1 is LGHNA, CDR2 YSLEER, per germline. The TCR was taken from a woman aged 18-35 years who had recovered from COVID-19. The J gene is TRBJ2-3, the V gene TRBV4-3, with 13 bases aligning to TRBD2. Specimen: peripheral blood. CDR3 in amino acids: CASSPGRTSGGAQYF. CDR3 sequence (DNA): TGCGCCAGCAGCCCTGGTAGGACTAGCGGGGGCGCGCAGTATTTT.